The sequence of this TCR beta chain was determined in a study of blood T cell repertoires in COVID-19. Data came from immunoSEQ multiplex PCR; TCRdb stores just in-frame clones and leaves some out. The sample holds some 150,000 clones, approximately 80% seen once. Trimming removed 4 bases from V and 3 bases from J; junction bases left unmatched: 12. The CDR3 runs 16 residues. The V gene's germline CDR1 is SGDLS and CDR2 YYNGEE. This clonotype originated in a human donor in a cohort sampled during active COVID-19. Source material: peripheral blood. This chain uses TRBV9 with TRBJ2-7, with TRBD2 matching 8 bases. This chain's CDR3 is CASSPREGGGNYEQYF. CDR3 coding DNA: TGTGCCAGCAGCCCCCGGGAGGGCGGGGGGAACTACGAGCAGTACTTC.